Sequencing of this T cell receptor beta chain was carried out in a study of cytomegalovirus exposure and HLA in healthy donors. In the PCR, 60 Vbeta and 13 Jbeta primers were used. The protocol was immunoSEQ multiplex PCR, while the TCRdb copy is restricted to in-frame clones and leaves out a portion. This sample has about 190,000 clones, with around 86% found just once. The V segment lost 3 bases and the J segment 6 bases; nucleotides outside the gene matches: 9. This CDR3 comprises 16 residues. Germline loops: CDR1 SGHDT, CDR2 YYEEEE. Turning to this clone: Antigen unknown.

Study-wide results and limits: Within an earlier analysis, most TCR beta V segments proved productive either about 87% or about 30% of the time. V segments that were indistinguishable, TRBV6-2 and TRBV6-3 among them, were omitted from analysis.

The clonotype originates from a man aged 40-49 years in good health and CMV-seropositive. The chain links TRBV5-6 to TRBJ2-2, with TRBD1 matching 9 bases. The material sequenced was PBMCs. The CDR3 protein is CASSWWDRVYSGELFF. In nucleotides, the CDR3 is TGTGCCAGCAGCTGGTGGGACAGGGTATATTCCGGGGAGCTGTTTTTT.